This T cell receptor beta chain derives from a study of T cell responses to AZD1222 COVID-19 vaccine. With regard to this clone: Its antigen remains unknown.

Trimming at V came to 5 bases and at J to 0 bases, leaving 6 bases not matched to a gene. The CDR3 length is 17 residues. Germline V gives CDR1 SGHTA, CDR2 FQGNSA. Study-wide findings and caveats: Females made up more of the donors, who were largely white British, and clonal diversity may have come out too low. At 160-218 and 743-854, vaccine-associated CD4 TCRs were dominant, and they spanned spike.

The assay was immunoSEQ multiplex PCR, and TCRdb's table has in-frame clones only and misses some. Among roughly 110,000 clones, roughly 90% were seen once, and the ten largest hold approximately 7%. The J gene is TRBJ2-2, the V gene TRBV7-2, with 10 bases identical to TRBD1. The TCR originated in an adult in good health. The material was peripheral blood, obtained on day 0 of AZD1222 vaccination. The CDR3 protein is CASSRRQGAPNTGELFF. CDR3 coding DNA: TGTGCCAGCAGCCGCAGACAGGGGGCACCGAACACCGGGGAGCTGTTTTTT.